This is a list of T cell receptor beta chains from one sample in a study of blood T cells in healthy people across ages. Each CDR3 protein is one row after TCRdb ran MiXCR on the 5' RACE reads. This sample has roughly 1.5 million distinct CDR3 sequences, with under 55% found just once. The sequenced material came from blood. The receptor set was obtained from a young woman in good health. Both conserved end residues are part of each CDR3. The D gene is left open where the match is weak. Only some rows state a clone size, as once, few, many or a class for expanded clones.

D gene: -; clone size: -; J gene: TRBJ2-3; V gene: TRBV12-5; CDR3 protein: CASGSTRRRAQYF; CDR3 DNA: TGTGCTAGTGGTTCCACTAGGAGAAGGGCGCAGTATTTT
D gene: TRBD2; clone size: few; J gene: TRBJ2-3; V gene: TRBV29-1; CDR3 protein: CSVRSGRDDTQYF; CDR3 DNA: TGCAGCGTTCGGAGCGGGAGGGATGATACGCAGTATTTT
D gene: TRBD2; clone size: many; J gene: TRBJ2-5; V gene: TRBV12-3/TRBV12-4; CDR3 protein: CASSFPAGGLETQYF; CDR3 DNA: TGTGCCAGCAGTTTCCCAGCGGGGGGGCTTGAGACCCAGTACTTC
D gene: -; clone size: -; J gene: TRBJ2-7; V gene: TRBV28; CDR3 protein: CASRHREYEQYF; CDR3 DNA: TGTGCCAGCAGGCACAGGGAATACGAGCAGTACTTC
D gene: TRBD1; clone size: -; J gene: TRBJ1-4; V gene: TRBV7-2; CDR3 protein: CASRSGTGREKLFF; CDR3 DNA: TGTGCCAGCAGGTCCGGGACAGGCCGGGAAAAACTGTTTTTT
D gene: -; clone size: -; J gene: TRBJ2-7; V gene: TRBV12-3/TRBV12-4; CDR3 protein: CASSLWRYYNEQYF; CDR3 DNA: TGTGCCAGCAGTTTATGGCGGTACTACAATGAGCAGTACTTC
D gene: -; clone size: few; J gene: TRBJ1-2; V gene: TRBV4-3; CDR3 protein: CASSQDRAGARDDYGYTF; CDR3 DNA: TGCGCCAGCAGCCAAGATAGGGCAGGGGCTAGAGATGACTATGGCTACACCTTC
D gene: -; clone size: -; J gene: TRBJ2-1; V gene: TRBV29-1; CDR3 protein: CSVDGAGFDLHYNEQFF; CDR3 DNA: TGCAGCGTTGATGGAGCGGGCTTCGACCTCCACTACAATGAGCAGTTCTTC
D gene: -; clone size: -; J gene: TRBJ2-3; V gene: TRBV7-2; CDR3 protein: CASSQTPQGTQYF; CDR3 DNA: TGTGCCAGCAGCCAGACCCCACAGGGTACGCAGTATTTT
D gene: -; clone size: -; J gene: TRBJ2-7; V gene: TRBV14; CDR3 protein: CASSSMSEQYF; CDR3 DNA: TGTGCCAGCAGCTCTATGAGCGAGCAGTACTTC
D gene: TRBD2; clone size: few; J gene: TRBJ2-1; V gene: TRBV10-3; CDR3 protein: CAISDGTSGSYNEQFF; CDR3 DNA: TGTGCCATCAGTGATGGGACTAGCGGATCCTACAATGAGCAGTTCTTC
D gene: -; clone size: few; J gene: TRBJ2-1; V gene: TRBV29-1; CDR3 protein: CSVLRTVNEQFF; CDR3 DNA: TGCAGCGTCCTCAGGACAGTAAATGAGCAGTTCTTC
D gene: -; clone size: -; J gene: TRBJ2-7; V gene: TRBV5-6; CDR3 protein: CASSVEAGHEQYF; CDR3 DNA: TGTGCCAGCAGCGTGGAGGCAGGGCACGAGCAGTACTTC
D gene: TRBD1; clone size: -; J gene: TRBJ2-2; V gene: TRBV9; CDR3 protein: CAGSDGTGAFTGELFF; CDR3 DNA: TGTGCCGGCAGCGATGGGACAGGGGCTTTCACCGGGGAGCTGTTTTTT
D gene: TRBD1; clone size: many; J gene: TRBJ2-7; V gene: TRBV25-1; CDR3 protein: CASSGTGVYEQYF; CDR3 DNA: TGTGCCAGCAGTGGGACAGGGGTGTACGAGCAGTACTTC
D gene: -; clone size: -; J gene: TRBJ2-7; V gene: TRBV28; CDR3 protein: CASSLSHAHSGEQYF; CDR3 DNA: TGTGCCAGCAGTTTGTCCCACGCCCATTCGGGAGAGCAGTACTTC
D gene: -; clone size: few; J gene: TRBJ2-2; V gene: TRBV20-1; CDR3 protein: CSASGRGNTGELFF; CDR3 DNA: TGCAGTGCGTCGGGACGAGGGAACACCGGGGAGCTGTTTTTT
D gene: -; clone size: once; J gene: TRBJ1-2; V gene: TRBV12-3/TRBV12-4; CDR3 protein: CASSSLISYGYTF; CDR3 DNA: TGTGCCAGCAGTTCTTTGATCAGCTATGGCTACACCTTC